This T cell receptor beta chain originates from a study of shared clonotypes between healthy human individuals. Study results and caveats: The four-donor shared clonotypes exceeded non-shared clonotypes in generation probability, with non-shared ones scoring lower. Sequencing depth was predicted to influence how clonotypes are shared among donors.

V shed 2 bases and J 4 bases; nucleotides not matched to a gene: 3. The V gene's germline CDR1 is MNHEY and CDR2 SMNVEV (reference sequence). The CDR3 has 17 amino acids. Memory CD4+ cells were the fraction left after CD45RA+ naive selection. Regarding this clone: Its specificity is not known.

The run depth of the assay was deep. Profiling relied on immunoSEQ multiplex PCR, and the TCRdb table lists in-frame clones only, not all of them. This table holds around 2.5 million clones, approximately 94% found once. The receptor was derived from a man younger than 30 in good health. Some clones in this sample may be carry-over from other donors' samples. V and J are TRBV27 and TRBJ2-2, with TRBD2 matching over 14 bases. The specimen sequenced was naive CD4+ T cells from PBMCs. Specified subset: CD45RA+ positively selected. The CDR3 nucleotides read TGTGCCAGCAGTTTAGGGACTAGCGGGAGTATCACCGGGGAGCTGTTTTTT. It translates to CASSLGTSGSITGELFF.